The clone carrying this TCR beta chain has just a few counts. Its antigen is not identified. These data are taken from a study of identical twins. The CDR3 runs to 15 residues. V gave up 3 bases and J gave up 1 base, with 12 bases separating them. Germline lookup yields CDR1 SGHAT and CDR2 FQNNGV. General study findings and limits: Low generation probability was overrepresented in out-of-frame alpha sequences shared by twins.

One entry per CDR3 protein, called by TCRdb with MiXCR from the 5' RACE reads. The profile shows nearly 900,000 distinct CDR3 sequences, around 12% of them singletons. This sample also appeared in a second study, on yellow fever vaccine responses in identical twins.

The rearrangement joins TRBV11-2 to TRBJ1-1; D is uncertain. The sequence came from a woman aged 18 to 35 in good health. The sample consisted of PBMCs. CDR3 sequence: CASSLGTRANTEAFF. The CDR3 nucleotides are TGTGCCAGCAGCTTGGGTACAAGGGCGAACACTGAAGCTTTCTTT.